The clone carrying this T cell receptor beta chain was detected only a few times. Its cognate antigen is unknown. These data belong to a study of persistence of HIV-infected CD4 T cells. For the study at large: A larger, less memory-rich fraction responded to anti-CD3/anti-CD28 beads than to antigen.

The CDR3 sequence is 12 residues long. Trimming left V 5 bases short and J 2 bases short, with 6 bases between. Germline CDR1 MGHDK, CDR2 SYGVNS. Sequencing used immunoSEQ version 4 in survey mode. The assay was immunoSEQ multiplex PCR, and TCRdb's table has in-frame clones only and misses some. The sample lists tens of thousands of clones; about 87% were seen once. This nonspecific control used anti-CD3/anti-CD28 bead stimulation of CD4+ T cells. CD4+ T cells upregulating both CD40 ligand and CD69 were sorted as responding cells. CD8+ T cells were removed from PBMCs prior to stimulation. Study outcomes and limitations: The rare CMV-responding cells with HIV-1 proviruses were not separately TCR-sequenced.

This TCR was sampled from an adult man with HIV who was CMV-seropositive. The material was CD4+ T cells sorted from PBMCs after roughly 18-hour stimulation, obtained from a patient who received antiretroviral therapy. The rearrangement joins TRBV25-1 to TRBJ1-2; D remains ambiguous. CDR3 residues: CASSRDNYGYTF. The DNA for the CDR3 is TGTGCCAGCAGTCGTGACAACTATGGCTACACCTTC.